A single sample is the source of the 31 T cell receptor beta chains below, sequenced in a study of T cell therapy after organ transplantation. The table came from immunoSEQ multiplex PCR; TCRdb's copy has only in-frame clones and leaves some out. The sample lists 1,500 to 2,000 clones; approximately 82% were seen once. Their specific antigens are unknown. The sequences come from CD8+ T cells from blood, collected before autologous CMV-specific T cell therapy. The origin of the receptors is a human patient who had received a solid organ transplant and had CMV disease.

The DNA of the CDR3 is TGTGCCAGCAGCTCCGTAAGCGGGGAGCAGTTCTTC. Translated: CASSSVSGEQFF. V gene TRBV11-2 combines with J gene TRBJ2-1; tentative D call: TRBD2 (6 bases). This CDR3 is built from 12 residues. Germline CDR1 is SGHAT and CDR2 is FQNNGV. V lost 4 bases, J lost 10 bases, and 11 bases lay in between.

This chain joins TRBV7-9 and TRBJ2-5, with D unresolved. This CDR3 region has 13 residues. Looked up from germline, CDR1 is SEHNR and CDR2 is FQNEAQ (reference sequence). Trimming shortened V by 5 bases and J by 5 bases, and 12 bases separated the two germline ends. This chain's CDR3 is CASSIPSMETQYF. In nucleotides, the CDR3 is TGTGCCAGCAGCATACCCAGTATGGAGACCCAGTACTTC.

The genes are TRBV4-3 and TRBJ2-7; no reliable D call. CDR3 length equals 14 residues. Germline-derived CDR1 and CDR2 are LGHNA and YSLEER. V was trimmed by 1 base and J by 1 base, leaving 8 bases between them. CDR3 loop: CASSQVPYSYEQYF. The CDR3 coding sequence is TGCGCCAGCAGCCAAGTTCCGTATTCCTACGAGCAGTACTTC.

The chain is built from TRBV7-2 and TRBJ2-3; unclear D gene. Trimming shortened V by 1 base and J by 1 base, and 9 bases separated the two germline ends. The CDR3 is 15 amino acids. In germline, CDR1 is SGHTA, CDR2 FQGNSA. CDR3 loop: CASSLVGEGTDTQYF. CDR3 nucleotide sequence: TGTGCCAGCAGCTTAGTAGGTGAGGGCACAGATACGCAGTATTTT. Based on the CDR3 plus reference TRBV7-2 and TRBJ2-3, the full variable domain is GAGVSQSPSNKVTEKGKDVELRCDPISGHTALYWYRQSLGQGLEFLIYFQGNSAPDKSGLPSDRFSAERTGGSVSTLTIQRTQQEDSAVYLCASSLVGEGTDTQYFGPGTRLTVL.

This clone appeared a few times. The chain combines TRBV4-2 with TRBJ1-5; the match to TRBD1 covers 8 bases. CDR3 length: 15 amino acids. The germline gives CDR1 LGHNA, CDR2 YNFKEQ. V dropped 4 bases and J dropped 6; count of bases not matched to a gene: 8. Here the CDR3 reads CASSPSTGEGQPQHF. Here the CDR3 DNA reads TGTGCCAGCAGCCCTTCGACAGGGGAGGGTCAGCCCCAGCATTTT.

This chain links TRBV2 with TRBJ2-7, with TRBD2 as a possible D gene (5 bases). The CDR3 spans 13 residues. Trimming left V 4 bases short and J 5 bases short, with 12 bases between. Per the germline V gene, CDR1 is SNHLY and CDR2 is FYNNEI. CDR3 coding DNA: TGTGCCAGCAGTGGATTCGGGGTGAACGAGCAGTACTTC. It is translated as CASSGFGVNEQYF.

The V and J genes are TRBV7-2 and TRBJ2-1, with TRBD2 as a possible D gene (7 bases). The CDR3 consists of 16 residues. Trimming left V 4 bases short and J 4 bases short, with 17 bases between. Germline CDR1 is SGHTA and CDR2 is FQGNSA. The DNA of the CDR3 is TGTGCCAGCAGCTCCCGAATAGGGGGGGCGTACAATGAGCAGTTCTTC. Translation gives CASSSRIGGAYNEQFF.

The chain uses TRBV15 and TRBJ2-7; a weak D match, TRBD2 (7 bases). This CDR3 is 14 amino acids long. V lost 1 base and J lost 6, with 13 bases in between. From germline, CDR1 is LNHNV and CDR2 YYDKDF (reference sequence). The CDR3: CATSRVAGAVEQYF. The CDR3 DNA reads as TGTGCCACCAGCAGAGTGGCGGGGGCGGTCGAGCAGTACTTC.

The gene calls are TRBV7-9 and TRBJ1-5, with D uncertain. This CDR3 has 14 amino acids. The germline CDR1 and CDR2 sequences are SEHNR and FQNEAQ (reference sequence). Trimming shortened V by 5 bases and J by 4 bases, and 12 bases separated the two germline ends. For the CDR3, the DNA is TGTGCCAGCAGCACCTCGGACGGGAATCAGCCCCAGCATTTT. Protein: CASSTSDGNQPQHF.

The rearrangement links TRBV6-5 to TRBJ1-4, with D maybe TRBD1 (5 bases). CDR1 and CDR2 (germline): MNHEY, SVGAGI. The CDR3 has 15 residues. V gave up 5 bases and J gave up 7 bases, with 17 bases separating them. CDR3 loop: CASSPLRGMGEKLFF. The CDR3 bases are TGTGCCAGCAGTCCCCTAAGGGGAATGGGTGAAAAACTGTTTTTT.

Comments on this clone: At one end the junction does not follow the germline gene, possibly because of a read error. Additional DNA sequences in this sample encode the identical CDR3. This chain links TRBV6-6 with TRBJ2-7; D remains unclear. The CDR3 is 11 residues long. CDR1 is MNHNY and CDR2 is SVGAGI in the germline V gene (reference sequence). CDR3 DNA sequence: TGCGCCAGCAGTTACTCCCACGAGCAGTACTTC. As protein: CASSYSHEQYF.

The sample holds a few counts of this clone. The chain has TRBV4-3 and TRBJ1-2; 7 bases fit TRBD1. J lost 3 bases, V lost 0 bases, and 22 bases had no gene match. CDR3 length: 21 residues. The germline CDR1 and CDR2 sequences are LGHNA and YSLEER. This CDR3 is CASSQDRLILPDRAGYYGYTF. The CDR3 region has the DNA TGCGCCAGCAGCCAAGATAGGCTTATCCTCCCTGACAGGGCCGGTTACTATGGCTACACCTTC.

The chain combines TRBV7-2 with TRBJ2-2; TRBD2 might be the D (5 bases). The CDR3 is 18 residues long. Germline lookup yields CDR1 SGHTA and CDR2 FQGNSA. Trimming shortened V by 7 bases and J by 10 bases, and 31 bases separated the two germline ends. The CDR3 protein is CASTGRGSDGEHRKELFF. DNA for the CDR3: TGTGCCAGCACCGGCCGGGGTAGCGATGGCGAACACCGCAAGGAGCTGTTTTTT.

V gene TRBV27 combines with J gene TRBJ2-1, with 7 bases identical to TRBD2. Germline V gene data show CDR1 as MNHEY and CDR2 as SMNVEV (reference sequence). V was clipped by 6 bases and J by 3 bases; unmatched bases: 11. The CDR3 extends over 16 amino acids. The CDR3 is CASSWSLADLYNEQFF. CDR3 in DNA: TGTGCCAGCAGCTGGTCCCTAGCGGACCTCTACAATGAGCAGTTCTTC.

This clone was seen a handful of times. The rearrangement joins TRBV27 to TRBJ2-7; TRBD2 might be the D (6 bases). V was cut by 6 bases and J by 3 bases, with 9 bases left in between. Germline loops: CDR1 MNHEY, CDR2 SMNVEV (reference sequence). This CDR3 has 12 amino acids. CDR3 sequence reads: CASRGGGYEQYF. The CDR3 DNA sequence: TGTGCCAGCAGGGGAGGAGGCTACGAGCAGTACTTC.

The CDR3 bases are TGTGCCAGCAGCTTACTCGGCCAGGTCCACAAGACCCAGTACTTC. As protein: CASSLLGQVHKTQYF. This chain connects TRBV7-2 to TRBJ2-5; D gene ambiguous. The CDR3 contains 15 residues. V lost 2 bases and J lost 6, with 16 bases in between. Germline loops: CDR1 SGHTA, CDR2 FQGNSA.

The V gene is TRBV30, the J gene TRBJ1-1; D gene uncertain. This CDR3 has 13 residues. Deletions cut 6 bases from V and 4 bases from J, with 15 bases between. Germline V lookup: CDR1 GTSNPN, CDR2 SVGIG (reference sequence). The CDR3 spells CACSWGSGTEAFF. The CDR3, as DNA: TGTGCCTGCTCCTGGGGATCGGGCACTGAAGCTTTCTTT.

The chain recombines TRBV27 with TRBJ1-6, with a possible D match to TRBD1 (6 bases). CDR1 MNHEY and CDR2 SMNVEV come from the germline V gene (reference sequence). There are 13 residues in the CDR3. V was trimmed by 4 bases and J by 8 bases, leaving 9 bases between them. This CDR3 is CASSSGVDSPLHF. The CDR3 DNA is TGTGCCAGCAGTTCAGGGGTGGATTCACCCCTCCACTTT.

The J gene is TRBJ2-2, the V gene TRBV5-8, with 8 bases aligning to TRBD2. The CDR3 is made up of 16 amino acids. V was pared by 4 bases and J by 7 bases, with 12 bases of the junction left unmatched. Germline V gene sequence: CDR1 SGHTS, CDR2 YDEGEE. In nucleotides, the CDR3 is TGTGCCAGCAGCGCATATAGCGGGACACATGGCGGGGAGCTGTTTTTT. As protein: CASSAYSGTHGGELFF.

A few counts support this clone. V is TRBV7-9 and J is TRBJ2-2; 11 bases are shared with TRBD2. The V and J ends lost 4 bases and 2 bases, in that order; junction bases with no gene match: 9. CDR1 is SEHNR, CDR2 FQNEAQ, per germline (reference sequence). The CDR3 extends over 18 amino acids. CDR3 nucleotides: TGTGCCAGCAGCTCCTCCCTAGCGGGGGGACTCAACACCGGGGAGCTGTTTTTT. Protein product: CASSSSLAGGLNTGELFF.

This chain joins TRBV15 and TRBJ2-3; 12 nucleotides line up with TRBD2. V was clipped by 1 base and J by 4 bases; unmatched bases: 6. The length of the CDR3 is 17 residues. CDR1 LNHNV and CDR2 YYDKDF come from the germline V gene (reference sequence). The CDR3 DNA reads TGTGCCACCAGCAGAGGTTCTAGCGGGAGGGCCGCAGATACGCAGTATTTT. It translates to CATSRGSSGRAADTQYF.

The genes are TRBV7-9 and TRBJ2-6, with D unresolved. Germline V lookup: CDR1 SEHNR, CDR2 FQNEAQ (reference sequence). Deletions cut 1 base from V and 0 bases from J, with 7 bases between. This CDR3 comprises 16 residues. The CDR3 loop is CASSLGRISGANVLTF. CDR3 DNA sequence: TGTGCCAGCAGCTTAGGGCGGATCTCTGGGGCCAACGTCCTGACTTTC. Looking up the rest from reference TRBV7-9 and TRBJ2-6 gives the full variable domain: DTGVSQNPRHKITKRGQNVTFRCDPISEHNRLYWYRQTLGQGPEFLTYFQNEAQLEKSRLLSDRFSAERPKGSFSTLEIQRTEQGDSAMYLCASSLGRISGANVLTFGAGSRLTVL.

V gene TRBV5-1 combines with J gene TRBJ2-3; D is unclear. Germline lookup yields CDR1 SGHRS and CDR2 YFSETQ. Trimming took 0 bases from V and 6 from J, leaving 5 bases between them. The CDR3 has 12 amino acids. This CDR3 is CASSLARDTQYF. CDR3 bases: TGCGCCAGCAGCTTGGCTCGCGATACGCAGTATTTT.

The CDR3 DNA is TGTGCCAGCAGCTTCCGGGACAGCCCCTACGAGCAGTACTTC. As protein: CASSFRDSPYEQYF. The V and J genes are TRBV7-9 and TRBJ2-7, with 7 nucleotides matching TRBD1. The CDR3 is 14 amino acids. J lost 2 bases, V lost 3 bases, and 4 bases had no gene match. The germline V gene encodes CDR1 SEHNR and CDR2 FQNEAQ (reference sequence). The whole variable domain, filled in from reference TRBV7-9 and TRBJ2-7, reads DTGVSQNPRHKITKRGQNVTFRCDPISEHNRLYWYRQTLGQGPEFLTYFQNEAQLEKSRLLSDRFSAERPKGSFSTLEIQRTEQGDSAMYLCASSFRDSPYEQYFGPGTRLTVT.

The rearrangement uses TRBV28 and TRBJ2-1, with D unresolved. Trimming took 3 bases from V and 5 from J, leaving 11 bases between them. The CDR3 totals 14 residues. The V gene's germline CDR1 is MDHEN and CDR2 SYDVKM. The CDR3 bases are TGTGCCAGCAGTTTTGCCGATTTTGACAATGAGCAGTTCTTC. Encoded protein: CASSFADFDNEQFF.

The genes are TRBV21-1 and TRBJ2-7; no DNA check was done on the table's D call, TRBD2. TRBV21-1 is tagged as a pseudogene. This CDR3 is built from 13 residues. The CDR3 is CASSKGAGDEQYF. CDR3 nucleotides: TGTGCCAGCAGCAAAGGGGCCGGGGACGAGCAGTACTTC.

V usage is TRBV5-8 and J usage is TRBJ2-3; D might be TRBD1 (5 bases). CDR1 and CDR2 (germline): SGHTS, YDEGEE. The V and J ends lost 6 bases and 0 bases respectively, with 14 bases between them. The CDR3 extends over 15 amino acids. The CDR3 is CASTKDSASTDTQYF. CDR3 sequence (DNA): TGTGCCAGCACCAAAGACAGCGCAAGCACAGATACGCAGTATTTT.

The V call is TRBV19, the J call TRBJ1-2, with D unresolved. This CDR3 is built from 13 residues. Germline CDR1 is LNHDA and CDR2 is SQIVND (reference sequence). The V end lost 3 bases, the J end lost 4 bases, and 9 bases lay between the germline ends. The chain's CDR3 is CASSIATAYGYTF. The DNA of the CDR3 is TGTGCCAGTAGTATTGCCACGGCCTATGGCTACACCTTC.

This chain links TRBV11-3 with TRBJ2-5; 8 bases line up with TRBD2. CDR3 length: 15 amino acids. With V trimmed by 4 bases and J by 5 bases, 9 bases remained unmatched. Germline lookup yields CDR1 SGHNT and CDR2 YENEEA. CDR3 nucleotides: TGTGCCAGCAGCTCCGGGGGGGCCGGGGCTGAGACCCAGTACTTC. It codes for CASSSGGAGAETQYF.

This chain links TRBV11-2 with TRBJ2-1; D not certain. CDR1 and CDR2 from the germline V gene are SGHAT and FQNNGV. CDR3 length equals 12 residues. V shed 4 bases and J shed 3 bases, with 4 bases lying between them. The CDR3 DNA reads as TGTGCCAGCAGCTCGGACTACAATGAGCAGTTCTTC. Translating it yields CASSSDYNEQFF.

The chain combines TRBV5-1 with TRBJ2-7, with D maybe TRBD2 (5 bases). V was shortened by 2 bases and J by 10 bases, with 10 bases between the two germline ends. The germline V gene encodes CDR1 SGHRS and CDR2 YFSETQ. There are 11 residues in the CDR3. The DNA of the CDR3 is TGCGCCAGCAGCTTCGGACTTGCACAGTACTTC. It translates to CASSFGLAQYF.